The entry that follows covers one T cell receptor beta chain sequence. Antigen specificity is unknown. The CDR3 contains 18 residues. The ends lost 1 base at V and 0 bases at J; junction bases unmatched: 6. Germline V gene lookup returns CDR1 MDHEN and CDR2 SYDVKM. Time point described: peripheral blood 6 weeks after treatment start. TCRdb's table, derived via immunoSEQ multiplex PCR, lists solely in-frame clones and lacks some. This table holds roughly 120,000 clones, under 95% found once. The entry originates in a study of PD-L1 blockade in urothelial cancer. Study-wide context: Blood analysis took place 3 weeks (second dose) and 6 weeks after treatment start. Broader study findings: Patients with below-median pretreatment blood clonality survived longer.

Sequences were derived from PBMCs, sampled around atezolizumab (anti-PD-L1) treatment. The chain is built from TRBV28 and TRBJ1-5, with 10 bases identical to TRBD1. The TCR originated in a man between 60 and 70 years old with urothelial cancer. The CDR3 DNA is TGTGCCAGCAGTTTATCGAGGACAGGGGGGCATAGCAATCAGCCCCAGCATTTT. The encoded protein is CASSLSRTGGHSNQPQHF.